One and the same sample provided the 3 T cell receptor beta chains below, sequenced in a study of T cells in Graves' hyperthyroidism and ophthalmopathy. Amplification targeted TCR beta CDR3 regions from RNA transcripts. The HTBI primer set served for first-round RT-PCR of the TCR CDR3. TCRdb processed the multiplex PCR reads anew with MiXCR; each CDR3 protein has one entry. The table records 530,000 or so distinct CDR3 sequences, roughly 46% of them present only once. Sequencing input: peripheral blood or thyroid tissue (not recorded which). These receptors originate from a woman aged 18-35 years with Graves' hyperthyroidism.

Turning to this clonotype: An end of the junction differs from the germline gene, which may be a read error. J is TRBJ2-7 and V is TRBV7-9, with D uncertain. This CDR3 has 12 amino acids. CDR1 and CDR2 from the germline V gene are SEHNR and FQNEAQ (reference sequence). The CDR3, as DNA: TGTGCCAGCAGCTTGAGTCAGACCGAGCAGTGCTTC. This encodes CASSLSQTEQCF.

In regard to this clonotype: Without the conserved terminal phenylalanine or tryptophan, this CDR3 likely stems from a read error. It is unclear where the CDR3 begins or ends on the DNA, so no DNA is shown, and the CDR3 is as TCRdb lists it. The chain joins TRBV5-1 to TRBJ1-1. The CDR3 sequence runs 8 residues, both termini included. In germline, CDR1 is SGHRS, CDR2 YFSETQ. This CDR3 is CASSWDFY.

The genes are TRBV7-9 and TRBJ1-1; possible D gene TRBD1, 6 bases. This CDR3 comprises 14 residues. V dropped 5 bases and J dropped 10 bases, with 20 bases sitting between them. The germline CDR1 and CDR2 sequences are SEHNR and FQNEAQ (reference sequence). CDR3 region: CASSPGRGWVGAFF. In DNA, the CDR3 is TGTGCCAGCAGCCCAGGCAGGGGCTGGGTTGGAGCTTTCTTT.